This T cell receptor beta chain derives from a study of post-analysis software for immune sequencing data. Study-level background: Disease courses included relapsing-remitting, secondary progressive and progressive-relapsing multiple sclerosis. Overall study findings and caveats: Included in a set of roughly five TRBV segments more frequent in patients than controls were TRBV5-6, TRBV5-1 and TRBV20-1. Normalized Chao1 diversity was significantly reduced in patients versus controls. Those samples that were prepared in the same batch co-clustered strongly by F measure.

About this clonotype: Antigen: not known.

Built from TCR beta cDNA, the libraries had unique molecular identifiers in them. Input populations of about 1 to 11 million T cells gave rise to 500,000 or so cDNA molecules. Using its own MiXCR run on the PCR reads, TCRdb lists one record per CDR3 protein. The sample lists about 770,000 distinct CDR3 sequences, 46% occurring once. Germline-derived CDR1 and CDR2 are SGHDT and YYEEEE. This CDR3 is built from 15 residues. V dropped 4 bases and J dropped 6; count of bases not matched to a gene: 7. This receptor was identified in a girl under 18 with multiple sclerosis. Sequencing was performed on blood. This chain connects TRBV5-6 to TRBJ2-1, with 10 bases that match TRBD2. The CDR3 DNA is TGTGCCAGCAGCCATAGCGGGAGGTCAATCAATGAGCAGTTCTTC. It yields the protein CASSHSGRSINEQFF.